The rows below give T cell receptor beta chains drawn from one sample of a study of T cell responses to AZD1222 COVID-19 vaccine. Profiling relied on immunoSEQ multiplex PCR, and the TCRdb table lists in-frame clones only, not all of them. Counted here are 90,000 to 120,000 clones, around nine tenths occurring once; the ten biggest clones make up about 20%. This specimen consisted of peripheral blood, obtained on day 0 of AZD1222 vaccination. The receptors were gathered from an adult in good health. Both conserved end residues are part of each CDR3. Fields, in order: J gene, D gene, clone size, V gene, CDR3 DNA, CDR3 protein. The D gene is left open where the match is weak. Not all rows give a size; the values are once, few, many and, for expanded clones, a class.

J gene: TRBJ2-7
D gene: TRBD1
clone size: NA
V gene: TRBV27
CDR3 DNA: TGTGCCAGCCGCAGGGGGCACACAAACTACGAGCAGTACTTC
CDR3 protein: CASRRGHTNYEQYF

J gene: TRBJ2-5
D gene: NA
clone size: NA
V gene: TRBV2
CDR3 DNA: TGTGCCAGCACGAGGCAGGGGCTGAGGAGCGAGACCCAGTACTTC
CDR3 protein: CASTRQGLRSETQYF

J gene: TRBJ1-5
D gene: NA
clone size: NA
V gene: TRBV27
CDR3 DNA: TGTGCCAGCAGTTCGCCCCTTGCAGGGCAGCCCCAGCATTTT
CDR3 protein: CASSSPLAGQPQHF

J gene: TRBJ1-1
D gene: NA
clone size: NA
V gene: TRBV20-1
CDR3 DNA: TGCAGTGCTATTGTGGGCACTGAAGCTTTCTTT
CDR3 protein: CSAIVGTEAFF

J gene: TRBJ2-7
D gene: NA
clone size: few
V gene: TRBV10-3
CDR3 DNA: TGTGCCATCAGTGAGCGGGAAGTTTGGAGCGTCATTTACGAGCAGTACTTC
CDR3 protein: CAISEREVWSVIYEQYF

J gene: TRBJ2-2
D gene: NA
clone size: NA
V gene: TRBV5-1
CDR3 DNA: TGCGCCAGCAGCTTGGAGGGGAGGTCGGGGACCGGGGAGCTGTTTTTT
CDR3 protein: CASSLEGRSGTGELFF

J gene: TRBJ1-1
D gene: NA
clone size: NA
V gene: TRBV20-1
CDR3 DNA: TGCAGTGCTAGTACTTGGCACGAAGCTTTCTTT
CDR3 protein: CSASTWHEAFF

J gene: TRBJ1-3
D gene: NA
clone size: NA
V gene: TRBV4-3
CDR3 DNA: TGCGCCAGCAGCCAAGATCCGGGCACTGGAAACACCATATATTTT
CDR3 protein: CASSQDPGTGNTIYF

J gene: TRBJ2-7
D gene: NA
clone size: NA
V gene: TRBV6-8
CDR3 DNA: TGTGCCAGCAGTTACGTCGACGAGCAGTACTTC
CDR3 protein: CASSYVDEQYF

J gene: TRBJ1-2
D gene: NA
clone size: once
V gene: TRBV7-9
CDR3 DNA: TGTGCCAGCAGCACAATTATGCCGCAAGAAGGTGGCTACACCTTC
CDR3 protein: CASSTIMPQEGGYTF

J gene: TRBJ2-1
D gene: NA
clone size: NA
V gene: TRBV30
CDR3 DNA: TGTGCCTGGAGTGGCCATGAGCAGTTCTTC
CDR3 protein: CAWSGHEQFF

J gene: TRBJ2-1
D gene: TRBD2
clone size: NA
V gene: TRBV7-2
CDR3 DNA: TGTGCCAGCAGCTTATCCGGGGGGGGACACCGGGAGCAGTTCTTC
CDR3 protein: CASSLSGGGHREQFF

J gene: TRBJ1-3
D gene: NA
clone size: NA
V gene: TRBV7-2
CDR3 DNA: TGTGCCAGCAGCCTGGGGTACTCGGGAAACACCATATATTTT
CDR3 protein: CASSLGYSGNTIYF

J gene: TRBJ2-1
D gene: NA
clone size: NA
V gene: TRBV1
CDR3 DNA: TGCACCAGCAGCCAGACAGGAGGGGGGGTTTACAATGAGCAGTTCTTC
CDR3 protein: CTSSQTGGGVYNEQFF

J gene: TRBJ1-3
D gene: NA
clone size: once
V gene: TRBV5-1
CDR3 DNA: TGCGCCAGCAGCTTCCAGGACAGCCAGGAAAACACCATATATTTT
CDR3 protein: CASSFQDSQENTIYF

J gene: TRBJ1-5
D gene: NA
clone size: NA
V gene: TRBV27
CDR3 DNA: TGTGCCAGCAGTTGGTCACCGTTGGGGCAGCCCCAGCATTTT
CDR3 protein: CASSWSPLGQPQHF

J gene: TRBJ1-1
D gene: NA
clone size: NA
V gene: TRBV20-1
CDR3 DNA: TGCAGTGCAGGACAGTCCACTGAAGCTTTCTTT
CDR3 protein: CSAGQSTEAFF

J gene: TRBJ2-7
D gene: TRBD2
clone size: NA
V gene: TRBV5-6
CDR3 DNA: TGTGCCAGCAGCTTGGAGACTAGCGGGGGGGCCTCCGAGCAGTACTTC
CDR3 protein: CASSLETSGGASEQYF

J gene: TRBJ1-2
D gene: NA
clone size: NA
V gene: TRBV5-5
CDR3 DNA: TGTGCCAGCAGCTTATTATCGGGGGCTGGCTATGGCTACACCTTC
CDR3 protein: CASSLLSGAGYGYTF

J gene: TRBJ1-2
D gene: NA
clone size: NA
V gene: TRBV29-1
CDR3 DNA: TGCAGCGTTGAATATAATGGCTACACCTTC
CDR3 protein: CSVEYNGYTF

J gene: TRBJ2-7
D gene: TRBD2
clone size: NA
V gene: TRBV27
CDR3 DNA: TGTGCCAGCAGTTCGGGGGGGCGCCAGGCCTACGAGCAGTACTTC
CDR3 protein: CASSSGGRQAYEQYF

J gene: TRBJ1-6
D gene: NA
clone size: NA
V gene: TRBV19
CDR3 DNA: TGTGCCAGTAGTTCGACCGGGACACGGGGAGGTTCACCCCTCCACTTT
CDR3 protein: CASSSTGTRGGSPLHF

J gene: TRBJ2-2
D gene: TRBD2
clone size: NA
V gene: TRBV29-1
CDR3 DNA: TGCAGCGTTGAAGGAAAGGGCGGGGGAACCGGGGAGCTGTTTTTT
CDR3 protein: CSVEGKGGGTGELFF

J gene: TRBJ2-7
D gene: NA
clone size: NA
V gene: TRBV5-1
CDR3 DNA: TGCGCCAGCAGCAGTTCGAACACGATCTACGAGCAGTACTTC
CDR3 protein: CASSSSNTIYEQYF

J gene: TRBJ1-2
D gene: TRBD1
clone size: NA
V gene: TRBV5-1
CDR3 DNA: TGCGCCAGCAGCCACTCACCGGGACAGGGTATAGATGGCTACACCTTC
CDR3 protein: CASSHSPGQGIDGYTF

J gene: TRBJ2-2
D gene: TRBD1
clone size: once
V gene: TRBV6-6
CDR3 DNA: TGTGCCAGCAGTCGGCCCTCGACAGGGTCCATCACCGGGGAGCTGTTTTTT
CDR3 protein: CASSRPSTGSITGELFF

J gene: TRBJ1-3
D gene: NA
clone size: NA
V gene: TRBV7-8
CDR3 DNA: TGTGCCAGCAGCTTAACAGGGTCTAACTCTGGAAACACCATATATTTT
CDR3 protein: CASSLTGSNSGNTIYF

J gene: TRBJ2-1
D gene: NA
clone size: NA
V gene: TRBV6-2/TRBV6-3
CDR3 DNA: TGTGCCAGCAGTTACCCCCCTTGGGCAAACAATGAGCAGTTCTTC
CDR3 protein: CASSYPPWANNEQFF

J gene: TRBJ2-2
D gene: NA
clone size: NA
V gene: TRBV5-4
CDR3 DNA: TGTGCCAGCAGCTTGGGTAGCGTGTACACCGGGGAGCTGTTTTTT
CDR3 protein: CASSLGSVYTGELFF

J gene: TRBJ2-1
D gene: NA
clone size: NA
V gene: TRBV7-9
CDR3 DNA: TGTGCCAGCAGCTCAGCCGGGACGTCAACGCAGTTCTTC
CDR3 protein: CASSSAGTSTQFF

J gene: TRBJ2-3
D gene: TRBD2
clone size: once
V gene: TRBV5-4
CDR3 DNA: TGTGCCAGCAGTGGACTAGCGGGGGGGCCGTTCAATCCCGGTACGCAGTATTTT
CDR3 protein: CASSGLAGGPFNPGTQYF

J gene: TRBJ2-1
D gene: TRBD2
clone size: NA
V gene: TRBV12-3/TRBV12-4
CDR3 DNA: TGTGCCAGCAGTTCGGGACTACGCAATGAGCAGTTCTTC
CDR3 protein: CASSSGLRNEQFF

J gene: TRBJ1-1
D gene: TRBD1
clone size: NA
V gene: TRBV7-9
CDR3 DNA: TGTGCCAGCAGCTTAGCGATCGGACAGGGGGCCTTGGGGGACACTGAAGCTTTCTTT
CDR3 protein: CASSLAIGQGALGDTEAFF

J gene: TRBJ2-5
D gene: NA
clone size: NA
V gene: TRBV5-4
CDR3 DNA: TGTGCCAGCAGCTTGATGGGCCAAGAGACCCAGTACTTC
CDR3 protein: CASSLMGQETQYF

J gene: TRBJ2-2
D gene: NA
clone size: NA
V gene: TRBV2
CDR3 DNA: TGTGCCAGCAGGACCACGAACACCGGGGAGCTGTTTTTT
CDR3 protein: CASRTTNTGELFF

J gene: TRBJ2-1
D gene: NA
clone size: NA
V gene: TRBV7-9
CDR3 DNA: TGTGCCAGCAGTCCCCTCCCCTCTAGCGAGGCCTCCTACAATGAGCAGTTCTTC
CDR3 protein: CASSPLPSSEASYNEQFF

J gene: TRBJ1-1
D gene: NA
clone size: NA
V gene: TRBV9
CDR3 DNA: TGTGCCAGCAGCGTAGAAGGTGGAGGGAACACTGAAGCTTTCTTT
CDR3 protein: CASSVEGGGNTEAFF

J gene: TRBJ1-2
D gene: NA
clone size: NA
V gene: TRBV5-6
CDR3 DNA: TGTGCCAGCAGCTTATCCGAGGGAAGGACCTTC
CDR3 protein: CASSLSEGRTF

J gene: TRBJ1-4
D gene: NA
clone size: NA
V gene: TRBV19
CDR3 DNA: TGTGCCAGTAGTATAGAGTCAGGGATAAATGAAAAACTGTTTTTT
CDR3 protein: CASSIESGINEKLFF

J gene: TRBJ2-2
D gene: NA
clone size: NA
V gene: TRBV7-9
CDR3 DNA: TGTGCCAGCAGCTTTCCAGGGGAGCTGTTTTTT
CDR3 protein: CASSFPGELFF

J gene: TRBJ1-1
D gene: NA
clone size: NA
V gene: TRBV11-3
CDR3 DNA: TGTGCCAGCAGCTTATCATTTGTCGCTGAAGCTTTCTTT
CDR3 protein: CASSLSFVAEAFF

J gene: TRBJ2-7
D gene: TRBD2
clone size: NA
V gene: TRBV7-2
CDR3 DNA: TGTGCCAGCAGCTTAGCCACTAGCGGGGGCCCGCCCAACTACGAGCAGTACTTC
CDR3 protein: CASSLATSGGPPNYEQYF

J gene: TRBJ2-2
D gene: TRBD2
clone size: NA
V gene: TRBV6-2/TRBV6-3
CDR3 DNA: TGTGCCAGCAGTCTCCTAGCGGGGGGATCCACCGGGGAGCTGTTTTTT
CDR3 protein: CASSLLAGGSTGELFF

J gene: TRBJ2-1
D gene: NA
clone size: NA
V gene: TRBV20-1
CDR3 DNA: TGCAGTGCTAGCGACAATGAGCAGTTCTTC
CDR3 protein: CSASDNEQFF

J gene: TRBJ2-7
D gene: TRBD2
clone size: NA
V gene: TRBV10-3
CDR3 DNA: TGTGCCACCACCATCGCCGGGACTAGTGCTTACGAGCAGTACTTC
CDR3 protein: CATTIAGTSAYEQYF

J gene: TRBJ2-7
D gene: TRBD1
clone size: NA
V gene: TRBV5-6
CDR3 DNA: TGTGCCAGCAGGATTGCGGGACAGGGGATCTACGAGCAGTACTTC
CDR3 protein: CASRIAGQGIYEQYF

J gene: TRBJ2-1
D gene: TRBD1
clone size: NA
V gene: TRBV5-1
CDR3 DNA: TGCGCCAGCACGGGGCGAACAGGGGGCGAAGGCAATGAGCAGTTCTTC
CDR3 protein: CASTGRTGGEGNEQFF

J gene: TRBJ2-3
D gene: NA
clone size: NA
V gene: TRBV6-2/TRBV6-3
CDR3 DNA: TGTGCCAGCAGTTACTCCCCACCGGCGTCGGGGGTCACAGATACGCAGTATTTT
CDR3 protein: CASSYSPPASGVTDTQYF

J gene: TRBJ2-2
D gene: NA
clone size: NA
V gene: TRBV5-5
CDR3 DNA: TGTGCCAGCAGCTTGGATCCAGGGGGGACGACCGGGGAGCTGTTTTTT
CDR3 protein: CASSLDPGGTTGELFF

J gene: TRBJ2-7
D gene: NA
clone size: NA
V gene: TRBV4-2
CDR3 DNA: TGTGCCAGCAGCCAAGGGGTCTACTCCTACGAGCAGTACTTC
CDR3 protein: CASSQGVYSYEQYF

J gene: TRBJ2-2
D gene: NA
clone size: NA
V gene: TRBV11-2
CDR3 DNA: TGTGCCAGGGGGGCGGCCGGGGAGCTGTTTTTT
CDR3 protein: CARGAAGELFF

J gene: TRBJ1-4
D gene: NA
clone size: NA
V gene: TRBV5-1
CDR3 DNA: TGCGCCAGCAGCTCGGACGGTGCAACTAATGAAAAACTGTTTTTT
CDR3 protein: CASSSDGATNEKLFF

J gene: TRBJ1-2
D gene: NA
clone size: NA
V gene: TRBV6-5
CDR3 DNA: TGTGCCAGCAGGGGCTTTAACTATGGCTACACCTTC
CDR3 protein: CASRGFNYGYTF

J gene: TRBJ2-7
D gene: NA
clone size: NA
V gene: TRBV7-8
CDR3 DNA: TGTGCCAGCAGTCGTGATCGGTACGAGCAGTACTTC
CDR3 protein: CASSRDRYEQYF

J gene: TRBJ2-7
D gene: TRBD1
clone size: NA
V gene: TRBV7-9
CDR3 DNA: TGTGCCAGCAGCTCGTACAGGGGGACACGAGAGCAGTACTTC
CDR3 protein: CASSSYRGTREQYF

J gene: TRBJ2-2
D gene: TRBD2
clone size: NA
V gene: TRBV7-2
CDR3 DNA: TGTGCCAGCAGGGCAGGCGGGGGTTCCGGGGAGCTGTTTTTT
CDR3 protein: CASRAGGGSGELFF

J gene: TRBJ2-1
D gene: TRBD2
clone size: few
V gene: TRBV15
CDR3 DNA: TGTGCCACCAGCAGAGGGGGAGCGGGGGCCAATGAGCAGTTCTTC
CDR3 protein: CATSRGGAGANEQFF

J gene: TRBJ2-2
D gene: NA
clone size: NA
V gene: TRBV10-3
CDR3 DNA: TGTGCCATCAGTGAGTCGACGTGGGGGGACCTTTGGAAGACCGGGGAGCTGTTTTTT
CDR3 protein: CAISESTWGDLWKTGELFF

J gene: TRBJ1-2
D gene: NA
clone size: NA
V gene: TRBV19
CDR3 DNA: TGTGCCAGTTTCACGTATGTGGATGGCTACACCTTC
CDR3 protein: CASFTYVDGYTF